Each of the 27 T cell receptor beta chains below was sequenced from the same sample in a study of post-analysis software for immune sequencing data. The study's findings and limits: TRBV5-6, TRBV5-1 and TRBV20-1 were among about 5 TRBV segments more frequent in patients than controls.

Their recognized antigens are unknown. Presence of unique molecular identifiers characterized the TCR beta cDNA libraries. Via MiXCR, TCRdb re-called the PCR reads, giving one row per CDR3 protein. The repertoire holds more than 450,000 distinct CDR3 sequences, with 44% as singletons. The sample comprised blood. All receptors come from a girl aged 5-17 years with multiple sclerosis.

A single count supports this clonotype. The junction shows a germline mismatch at one end, possibly a read error. J is TRBJ2-5 and V is TRBV5-1; D is possibly TRBD1 (6 bases). This CDR3 has 14 amino acids. Germline CDR1 SGHRS, CDR2 YFSETQ. For the CDR3, the DNA is TGCGCCAGCAGCGCCGGGACACCAAAAGAGACCCTGTACTTC. Translated: CASSAGTPKETLYF. Full variable domain (outside the CDR3, taken from reference TRBV5-1 and TRBJ2-5): KAGVTQTPRYLIKTRGQQVTLSCSPISGHRSVSWYQQTPGQGLQFLFEYFSETQRNKGNFPGRFSGRQFSNSRSEMNVSTLELGDSALYLCASSAGTPKETLYFGPGTRLLVL.

This clonotype was seen repeatedly, ten times or more. The genes are TRBV7-8 and TRBJ2-1; TRBD2 aligns across 8 bases. This CDR3 region has 18 residues. Germline loops: CDR1 SGHVS, CDR2 FQNEAQ. The J segment lost 0 bases and the V segment lost 1 base, leaving 8 bases of the junction unmatched. The CDR3 sequence: CASSLDVLAVLSYNEQFF. The CDR3 DNA reads TGTGCCAGCAGCTTAGACGTACTAGCGGTGCTCTCCTACAATGAGCAGTTCTTC.

This clonotype was seen a few times. CDR3 amino acids: CASSTLAGSTDTQYF. CDR3 nucleotides: TGTGCCAGTAGTACTCTAGCGGGGAGCACAGATACGCAGTATTTT. V usage is TRBV19 and J usage is TRBJ2-3; 9 nucleotides agree with TRBD2. The CDR3 loop spans 15 amino acids. The V and J ends lost 4 bases and 0 bases, in that order; junction bases with no gene match: 2. Germline CDR1 LNHDA, CDR2 SQIVND (reference sequence).

J is TRBJ1-1 and V is TRBV5-1; tentative D call: TRBD1 (5 bases). CDR3 length: 15 amino acids. Trimming removed 0 bases at V and 1 base at J, with 10 bases between. Germline V gene sequence: CDR1 SGHRS, CDR2 YFSETQ. CDR3 sequence reads: CASSLEEGRNTEAFF. The DNA of the CDR3 is TGCGCCAGCAGCTTGGAAGAGGGACGGAACACTGAAGCTTTCTTT.

The chain couples TRBV9 to TRBJ2-1; 9 nucleotides agree with TRBD1. Germline CDR1 SGDLS, CDR2 YYNGEE. The CDR3 is 16 residues long. The V and J ends lost 4 bases and 4 bases, in that order; junction bases with no gene match: 9. CDR3 region: CASSSIDRGFYNEQFF. The CDR3 DNA sequence: TGTGCCAGCAGCTCTATCGACAGGGGGTTTTACAATGAGCAGTTCTTC.

The chain joins TRBV12-3 or TRBV12-4 to TRBJ2-7; D might be TRBD1 (7 bases). The V and J ends lost 8 bases and 0 bases respectively, with 14 bases between them. The CDR3 consists of 14 residues. Here the CDR3 DNA reads TGTGCCAGCGTGCGGGACAGCAACTCCTACGAGCAGTACTTC. It translates to CASVRDSNSYEQYF.

The rearrangement uses TRBV28 and TRBJ1-1; D is unclear. V lost 7 bases to trimming and J lost 2 bases, with 11 bases between them. This CDR3 has 13 amino acids. Germline-derived CDR1 and CDR2 are MDHEN and SYDVKM. The CDR3 DNA is TGTGCCAGCACCCTGCCAAGTAACACTGAAGCTTTCTTT. Translated: CASTLPSNTEAFF. Drawing the rest from reference TRBV28 and TRBJ1-1, the complete variable domain is DVKVTQSSRYLVKRTGEKVFLECVQDMDHENMFWYRQDPGLGLRLIYFSYDVKMKEKGDIPEGYSVSREKKERFSLILESASTNQTSMYLCASTLPSNTEAFFGQGTRLTVV.

The chain uses TRBV9 and TRBJ2-3; 7 bases map to TRBD2. Trimming removed 3 bases from V and 5 bases from J; junction bases left unmatched: 6. This CDR3 is 14 amino acids long. Per germline, CDR1 SGDLS and CDR2 YYNGEE. The CDR3 sequence is CASSGDGRIDTQYF. In nucleotides, the CDR3 is TGTGCCAGCAGCGGAGACGGGAGGATAGATACGCAGTATTTT.

The chain is built from TRBV2 and TRBJ1-2; weak D call: TRBD1 (5 bases). Trimming shortened V by 10 bases and J by 9 bases, and 12 bases separated the two germline ends. Per germline, CDR1 SNHLY and CDR2 FYNNEI. This CDR3 is 10 amino acids long. CDR3 sequence: CAIGETSYTF. CDR3 sequence (DNA): TGTGCCATAGGGGAGACTAGCTACACCTTC.

The chain couples TRBV5-1 to TRBJ2-1; 14 bases match TRBD2. CDR1 SGHRS and CDR2 YFSETQ come from the germline V gene. V lost 5 bases, J lost 7 bases, and 5 bases stayed unmatched. This CDR3 is 15 amino acids long. The CDR3 spells CASSRTSGGRNEQFF. The DNA for the CDR3 is TGCGCCAGCAGTCGGACTAGCGGGGGGCGGAATGAGCAGTTCTTC.

This clonotype occurred a few times. The genes are TRBV24-1 and TRBJ2-1; maybe TRBD2 (6 bases). Germline V gene data show CDR1 as KGHDR and CDR2 as SFDVKD. V lost 6 bases, J lost 0 bases, and 11 bases lay in between. The length of the CDR3 is 15 residues. CDR3 amino acids: CATSWMRGSYNEQFF. The CDR3 DNA follows: TGTGCCACCAGTTGGATGCGGGGCTCCTACAATGAGCAGTTCTTC.

V usage is TRBV20-1 and J usage is TRBJ2-3; TRBD2 matches 10 bases. The CDR3 has 15 residues. Per germline, CDR1 DFQATT and CDR2 SNEGSKA (reference sequence). V shed 3 bases, J shed 3 bases, and the junction held 6 bases outside the gene matches. The chain's CDR3 is CSASPLAGVTDTQYF. The CDR3 DNA is TGCAGTGCTAGCCCCCTAGCGGGAGTTACAGATACGCAGTATTTT.

The rearrangement joins TRBV12-3 or TRBV12-4 to TRBJ1-1; D is unclear. The CDR3 is 16 residues long. With 5 bases removed from V and 0 bases from J, the gap between germline ends came to 16 bases. CDR3 protein: CASSPTDGFMNTEAFF. The CDR3 DNA reads as TGTGCCAGCAGTCCCACGGACGGATTCATGAACACTGAAGCTTTCTTT.

The table lists this clonotype with a count of one. V is TRBV25-1 and J is TRBJ2-5; the D gene is possibly TRBD2 (5 bases). Germline loops: CDR1 MGHDK, CDR2 SYGVNS. The CDR3 sequence is 15 residues long. Trimming removed 1 base from V and 2 bases from J, with 11 bases in between. This chain's CDR3 is CASSELLGEQETQYF. CDR3 nucleotide sequence: TGTGCCAGCAGTGAATTGTTGGGAGAGCAAGAGACCCAGTACTTC. The complete variable domain, with remaining parts taken from reference TRBV25-1 and TRBJ2-5, reads EADIYQTPRYLVIGTGKKITLECSQTMGHDKMYWYQQDPGMELHLIHYSYGVNSTEKGDLSSESTVSRIRTEHFPLTLESARPSHTSQYLCASSELLGEQETQYFGPGTRLLVL.

This rearrangement joins TRBV7-2 to TRBJ2-1; D not certain. Trimming shortened V by 1 base and J by 7 bases, and 11 bases separated the two germline ends. Germline lookup yields CDR1 SGHTA and CDR2 FQGNSA. The length of the CDR3 is 14 residues. CDR3 sequence reads: CASSLGPRRNEQFF. The CDR3 DNA sequence: TGTGCCAGCAGCTTAGGACCGCGTAGGAATGAGCAGTTCTTC.

This clonotype was observed a single time. V gene TRBV12-3 or TRBV12-4 combines with J gene TRBJ2-1; 11 bases map to TRBD2. CDR3 size: 17 residues. V was pared by 2 bases and J by 2 bases, with 5 bases of the junction left unmatched. The CDR3 bases are TGTGCCAGCAGTTTAAGGACTAGCGGGCGACCCTACAATGAGCAGTTCTTC. It specifies CASSLRTSGRPYNEQFF.

This rearrangement joins TRBV20-1 to TRBJ2-7, with D tentatively TRBD1 (5 bases). V was shortened by 2 bases and J by 3 bases, with 14 bases between the two germline ends. This CDR3 is built from 14 residues. Germline V gene sequence: CDR1 DFQATT, CDR2 SNEGSKA (reference sequence). In DNA form, the CDR3 reads TGCAGTGCTAGAAAGGGGCCGTTCGGCTACGAGCAGTACTTC. Translation gives CSARKGPFGYEQYF.

The genes are TRBV12-3 or TRBV12-4 and TRBJ2-5; perhaps TRBD2 as D (5 bases). This CDR3 has 16 amino acids. The ends were cut back, 0 bases at V and 4 bases at J, with 15 bases in the middle. The CDR3 reads CASSLATAYGGETQYF. The CDR3, as DNA: TGTGCCAGCAGTTTAGCGACGGCCTACGGAGGAGAGACCCAGTACTTC.

V gene TRBV29-1 combines with J gene TRBJ1-4; a possible D gene is TRBD1 (5 bases). CDR3 length equals 15 residues. The V end was cut by 2 bases, the J end by 0 bases, with 10 bases between. Germline V lookup: CDR1 SQVTM, CDR2 ANQGSEA. For the CDR3, the DNA is TGCAGCGTTGAATTCGGGGGAGCAACTAATGAAAAACTGTTTTTT. It yields the protein CSVEFGGATNEKLFF. Full variable domain (rest looked up from reference TRBV29-1 and TRBJ1-4): SAVISQKPSRDICQRGTSLTIQCQVDSQVTMMFWYRQQPGQSLTLIATANQGSEATYESGFVIDKFPISRPNLTFSTLTVSNMSPEDSSIYLCSVEFGGATNEKLFFGSGTQLSVL.

The CDR3, as DNA: TGTGCCAGCAGTGAGCTGATTAGCGGGAGGCCCTACAATGAGCAGTTCTTC. This gives the protein CASSELISGRPYNEQFF. This chain joins TRBV12-3 or TRBV12-4 and TRBJ2-1; TRBD2 matches at 10 bases. This CDR3 comprises 17 residues. Trimming cost V 5 bases and J 2 bases; bases outside gene matches: 9.

This clonotype was recorded many times. The chain has TRBV12-3 or TRBV12-4 and TRBJ2-4; D is undetermined. This CDR3 has 14 residues. V was trimmed by 5 bases and J by 0 bases, leaving 8 bases between them. CDR3 region: CASSRPRAKNIQYF. The DNA of the CDR3 is TGTGCCAGCAGTCGCCCGAGAGCCAAAAACATTCAGTACTTC.

A few counts support this clonotype. V gene TRBV12-3 or TRBV12-4 combines with J gene TRBJ2-7, with D perhaps TRBD2 (5 bases). V gave up 1 base and J gave up 0 bases, with 13 bases separating them. This CDR3 spans 16 amino acids. CDR3 DNA sequence: TGTGCCAGCAGTTTAGGGGAGACAAGAAGCTCCTACGAGCAGTACTTC. Protein product: CASSLGETRSSYEQYF.

The rearrangement uses TRBV5-6 and TRBJ2-1, with 7 bases matching TRBD1. The CDR3 extends over 15 amino acids. V was clipped by 4 bases and J by 8 bases; unmatched bases: 12. CDR1 SGHDT and CDR2 YYEEEE come from the germline V gene. As DNA, the CDR3 is TGTGCCAGCAGCCGCTGGACGACAGGGAGTTATGAGCAGTTCTTC. It is translated as CASSRWTTGSYEQFF.

This clonotype was seen a handful of times. This chain links TRBV4-1 with TRBJ2-7; 15 bases fit TRBD2. V dropped 0 bases and J dropped 6; count of bases not matched to a gene: 0. The germline gives CDR1 MGHRA, CDR2 YSYEKL. The CDR3 contains 15 residues. CDR3 residues: CASSQEGLAGGEQYF. The CDR3 DNA reads TGCGCCAGCAGCCAAGAGGGACTAGCGGGAGGCGAGCAGTACTTC.

The chain employs TRBV12-3 or TRBV12-4 and TRBJ2-7, with 8 bases aligning to TRBD1. The length of the CDR3 is 13 residues. Trimming cost V 6 bases and J 5 bases; bases outside gene matches: 6. CDR3 sequence (DNA): TGTGCCAGCAGACCGGACAGGGTGAACGAGCAGTACTTC. Amino acids: CASRPDRVNEQYF.

This clonotype was recorded a few times. This chain uses TRBV7-6 with TRBJ1-5, with D perhaps TRBD1 (5 bases). The length of the CDR3 is 17 residues. V was shortened by 2 bases and J by 0 bases, with 14 bases between the two germline ends. Germline lookup yields CDR1 SGHVS and CDR2 FNYEAQ. The CDR3 region has the DNA TGTGCCAGCAGCTTATCTCCGACAGTCTATAGCAATCAGCCCCAGCATTTT. Its translation is CASSLSPTVYSNQPQHF.

CDR3 loop: CASRRLQGGYNEQFF. The CDR3 DNA reads TGTGCCAGCAGAAGGCTCCAGGGGGGGTACAATGAGCAGTTCTTC. The chain joins TRBV7-9 to TRBJ2-1; D could derive from TRBD1 or TRBD2 (7 bases each). This CDR3 comprises 15 residues. V dropped 6 bases and J dropped 4 bases, with 16 bases sitting between them. From germline, CDR1 is SEHNR and CDR2 FQNEAQ (reference sequence).